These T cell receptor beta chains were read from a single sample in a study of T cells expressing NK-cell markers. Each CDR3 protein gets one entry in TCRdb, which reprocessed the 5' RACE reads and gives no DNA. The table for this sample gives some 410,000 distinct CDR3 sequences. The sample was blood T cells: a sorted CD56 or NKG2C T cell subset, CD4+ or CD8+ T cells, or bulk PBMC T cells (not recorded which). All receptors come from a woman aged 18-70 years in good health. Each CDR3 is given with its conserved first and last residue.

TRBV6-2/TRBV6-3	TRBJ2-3	CAAGRTDTQYF
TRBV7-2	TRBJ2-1	CASSTPRNEQFF
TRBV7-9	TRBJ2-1	CASSAPGQGGEQFF
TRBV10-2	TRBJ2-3	CASGDRITDTQYF
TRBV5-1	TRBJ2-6	CAGSVGPVIGANVLTF
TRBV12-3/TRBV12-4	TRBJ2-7	CASSPAHYEQYF
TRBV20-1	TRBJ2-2	CSARAGGLANTGGLFF
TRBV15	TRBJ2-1	CATSRDGGGPYNEQFF
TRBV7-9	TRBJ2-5	CASSPAPSLTQETQYF
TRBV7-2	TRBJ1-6	CASSLVRATYSPLHF
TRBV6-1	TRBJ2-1	CAITRQGGEQFF
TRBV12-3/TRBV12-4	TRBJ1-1	CASSLPGAGEGEAFF
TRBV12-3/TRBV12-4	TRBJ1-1	CASSPGRGWTEAFF
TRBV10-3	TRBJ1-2	CAISSEDKGQGLRGYTF
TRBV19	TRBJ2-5	CASSMTSGGETQYF
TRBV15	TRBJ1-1	CATSPLEAGKGTEAFF
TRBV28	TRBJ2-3	CEERLAGDTQYF
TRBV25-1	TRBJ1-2	CASSDRGDGYTF
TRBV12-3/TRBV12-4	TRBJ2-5	CASSPRRGPKETQYF
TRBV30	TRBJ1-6	CAWNPGLGNSPLHF
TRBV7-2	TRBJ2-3	CASSLGFVPTDTQYF
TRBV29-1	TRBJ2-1	CSSRGGNYNEQFF
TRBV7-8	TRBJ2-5	CASSFPQGVSQETQYF
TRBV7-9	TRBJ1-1	CASSLDRGWTEAFF
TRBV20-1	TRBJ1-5	CSAGQGQRINQPQHF
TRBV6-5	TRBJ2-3	CASRLRTSGSFTDTQYF
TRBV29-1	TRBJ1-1	CSVIGGGFMNTEAFF
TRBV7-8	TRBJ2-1	CASSPMMIGFFF
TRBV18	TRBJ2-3	CASSLLAGGPTDTQYF
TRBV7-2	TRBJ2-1	CASSPGRLRPMYEQFF
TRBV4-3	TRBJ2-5	CTSSQDRTSSETQYF
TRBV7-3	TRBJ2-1	CASSLLGTSGRSSYNEQFF
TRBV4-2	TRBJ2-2	CASSQRVLADGELFF
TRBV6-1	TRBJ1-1	CASRPTGPNTEAFF
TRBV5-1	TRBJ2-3	CASSLVSLAGATDTQYF
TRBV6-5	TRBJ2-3	CASSYSNTDTQYF
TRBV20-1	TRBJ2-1	CSAGDSGRAFDEQFF
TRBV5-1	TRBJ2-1	CASAGVALETSGRVTGYNEQFF
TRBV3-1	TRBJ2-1	CASSPFSSGGYNEQFF
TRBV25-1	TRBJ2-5	CASSAFGQETQYF
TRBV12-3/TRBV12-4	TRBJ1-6	CASSFTGTGVSPLHF
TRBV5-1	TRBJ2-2	CASSYGTPDTGELFF
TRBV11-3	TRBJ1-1	CASSLHGKAEAFF
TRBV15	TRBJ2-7	CATSRTSGTSYEQYF
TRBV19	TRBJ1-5	CASSIYRVWDQPQHF
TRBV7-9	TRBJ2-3	CASSIEGTVSTDTQYF
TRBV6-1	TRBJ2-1	CASRTTAGGPNEQFF
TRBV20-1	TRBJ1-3	CSAEDGRSGNTIYF
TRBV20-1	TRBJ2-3	CSAWTSVDTQYF
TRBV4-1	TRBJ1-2	CASSQDSQNYYGYTF
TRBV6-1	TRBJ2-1	CASSAHLAGGSYNEQFF
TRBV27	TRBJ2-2	CASSPNRDSPSTGELFF
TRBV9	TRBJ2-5	CASSTGQTGQETQYF
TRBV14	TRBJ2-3	CASSQSHDTQYF
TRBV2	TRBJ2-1	CASSRSWNEQFF
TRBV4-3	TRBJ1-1	CASSQDSRAEAFF
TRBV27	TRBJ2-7	CASSPIGLADSYEQYF